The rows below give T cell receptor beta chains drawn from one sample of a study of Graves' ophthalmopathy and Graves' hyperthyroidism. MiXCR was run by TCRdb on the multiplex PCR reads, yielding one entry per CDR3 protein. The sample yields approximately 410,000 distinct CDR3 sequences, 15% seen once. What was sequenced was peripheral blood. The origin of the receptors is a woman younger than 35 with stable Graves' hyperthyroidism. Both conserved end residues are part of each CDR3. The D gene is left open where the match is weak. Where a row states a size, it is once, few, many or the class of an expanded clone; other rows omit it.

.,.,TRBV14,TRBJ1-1,CASSHRQGPMNTEAFF
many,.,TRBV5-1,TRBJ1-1,CASSLGGAGTEAFF
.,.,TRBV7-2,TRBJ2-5,CASSLLGQDQETQYF
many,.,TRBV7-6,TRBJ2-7,CASSLGALSAISEQYF
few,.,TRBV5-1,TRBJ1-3,CASSGTGNSGNTIYF
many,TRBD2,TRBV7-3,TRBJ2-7,CASSFGGGYEQYF
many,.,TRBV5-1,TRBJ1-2,CASSPEEGWDGYTF
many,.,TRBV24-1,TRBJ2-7,CATSDAGTRYEQYF
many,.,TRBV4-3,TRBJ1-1,CASSQDPYTEAFF
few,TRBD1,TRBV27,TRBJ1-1,CASSRPGTGKGAEAFF
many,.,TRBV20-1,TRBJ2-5,CSAIPKWGKTGDQETQYF
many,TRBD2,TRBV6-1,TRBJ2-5,CASSELAGGLEETQYF
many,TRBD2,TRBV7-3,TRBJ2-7,CASSPTSGGYEQYF
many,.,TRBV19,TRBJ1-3,CASRPIRDTFSGNTIYF
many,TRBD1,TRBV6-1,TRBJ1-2,CASSPQGGSNYGYTF
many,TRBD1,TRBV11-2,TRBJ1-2,CASSFVRGVYLYGYTF
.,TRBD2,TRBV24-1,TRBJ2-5,CATSDLPGEGRETQYF
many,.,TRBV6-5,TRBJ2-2,CASSFLPGTPNTGELFF
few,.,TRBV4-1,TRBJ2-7,CASSQYPGDGNEQYF
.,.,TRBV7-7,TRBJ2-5,CVKSQYQETQYF
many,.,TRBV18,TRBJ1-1,CASSPKQLNTEAFF
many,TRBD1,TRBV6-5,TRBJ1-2,CASSYPGGINYGYTF
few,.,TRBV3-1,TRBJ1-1,CASSLLSGASEAFF
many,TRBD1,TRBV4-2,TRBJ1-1,CASTSYRGAEAFF
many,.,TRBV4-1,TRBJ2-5,CASSQWRQETQYF
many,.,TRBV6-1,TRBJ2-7,CASVSGRGVLSWQYF
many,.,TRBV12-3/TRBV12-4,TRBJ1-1,CASSPRGRHRGMSTEAFF
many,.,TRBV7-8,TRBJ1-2,CASSPRRDVYGYTF
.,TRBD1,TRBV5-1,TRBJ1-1,CTSSLVDTGQGVTEAFF
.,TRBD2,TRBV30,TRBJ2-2,CAWRGLADHTGELFF
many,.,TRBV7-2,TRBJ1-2,CASSELQVNYGYTF